The TCR beta chain under discussion was sequenced for a study of blood T cell repertoires in COVID-19. Study in general: Samples came from the United States, Italy and Spain, spanning acute and convalescent COVID-19. Sources were T cells, B-cell-depleted T cells, or PBMCs; the material itself was cDNA or gDNA.

Germline V gene lookup returns CDR1 SGHTA and CDR2 FQGNSA. V lost 2 bases and J lost 2; bases outside the gene matches: 4. The CDR3 has 16 residues. Source study methods: For nucleated cells, counts were estimated from reference gene primer amplification. Sequencing was performed with immunoSEQ multiplex PCR; in TCRdb, only in-frame clones are kept and a portion is missing. Clone size and the V and J calls come from that table; the DNA yielded D and trimming. The data show over 250,000 clones, with about 91% seen just once and about 8.9% held by the top ten. This clone has more than one count but fewer than ten. Participants came from about 24 US areas, aged roughly 18 to 100 years.

The chain has TRBV7-2 and TRBJ2-7, with 12 bases that match TRBD2. This TCR was sampled from a woman aged 18 to 35 who had recovered from COVID-19. The sequenced material came from PBMCs or T cells enriched from blood (not recorded which). The CDR3 DNA reads as TGTGCCAGCAGCTTAAGACTAGCGGGGGCACCCTACGAGCAGTACTTC. Protein product: CASSLRLAGAPYEQYF.